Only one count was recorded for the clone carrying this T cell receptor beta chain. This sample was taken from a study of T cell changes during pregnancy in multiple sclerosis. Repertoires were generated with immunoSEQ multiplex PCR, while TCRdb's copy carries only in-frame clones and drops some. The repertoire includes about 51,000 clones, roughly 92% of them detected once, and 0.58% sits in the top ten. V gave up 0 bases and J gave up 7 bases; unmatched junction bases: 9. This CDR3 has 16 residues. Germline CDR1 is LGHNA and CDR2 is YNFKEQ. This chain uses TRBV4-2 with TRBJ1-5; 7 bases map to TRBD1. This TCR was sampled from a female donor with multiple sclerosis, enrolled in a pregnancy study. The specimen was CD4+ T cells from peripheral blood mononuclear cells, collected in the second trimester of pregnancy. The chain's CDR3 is CASSQDLSARGQPQHF. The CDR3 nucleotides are TGTGCCAGCAGCCAAGATCTTTCGGCCAGGGGGCAGCCCCAGCATTTT.